This paragraph reports one TCR beta chain. Antigen: not known. This CDR3 contains 16 residues. CDR1 and CDR2 from the germline V gene are KGHSH and LQKENI. V was cut by 6 bases and J by 5 bases, with 19 bases left in between. The sample belongs to a study of immune evolution from preneoplasia to lung adenocarcinoma. Study findings and constraints: KRAS-mutant nodules had the highest T cell clonality.

TCRdb's table, derived via immunoSEQ multiplex PCR, lists solely in-frame clones and lacks some. The sample holds tens of thousands of clones, under 80% seen once. This chain uses TRBV18 with TRBJ2-2, with unresolved D. The source of this sequence is a person between 55 and 70 years old with lung adenocarcinoma. Material for sequencing was FFPE invasive lung adenocarcinoma tissue. In DNA, the CDR3 is TGTGCCAGCTCCCGGGTGACGGGTTACGGGACCGGGGAGCTGTTTTTT. Its translation: CASSRVTGYGTGELFF.